Shown below are 21 T cell receptor beta chains from a single sample sequenced in a study of T cells in Graves' hyperthyroidism and ophthalmopathy. RNA transcripts yielded amplified TCR beta CDR3 regions. The TCR CDR3 was amplified in a first-round RT-PCR using the HTBI primer set. TCRdb redid the calling of the multiplex PCR reads with MiXCR, one entry per CDR3 protein. The sample has a few hundred thousand distinct CDR3 sequences, less than 25% seen once; the top ten hold less than 30%. The specimen sequenced was blood. The receptors shown here come from a man between 18 and 35 years old with Graves' hyperthyroidism.

This clonotype was counted many times. The chain joins TRBV10-3 to TRBJ1-2, with 8 bases aligning to TRBD1. The CDR3 runs to 13 residues. Germline CDR1 is ENHRY and CDR2 is SYGVKD. After removal of 3 bases from V and 8 bases from J, the junction contained 5 bases not matched to a gene. CDR3 residues: CAISEGQGGGYTF. The CDR3 DNA follows: TGTGCCATCAGTGAAGGACAGGGAGGGGGCTACACCTTC.

This clonotype appeared many times. The chain has TRBV5-1 and TRBJ1-1; D remains unclear. The germline CDR1 and CDR2 sequences are SGHRS and YFSETQ. Trimming removed 5 bases at V and 7 bases at J, with 18 bases between. The CDR3 runs 14 residues. The CDR3 loop reads CASRVSPSGSEAFF. The CDR3 DNA sequence: TGCGCCAGCAGAGTTTCTCCTTCCGGGAGTGAAGCTTTCTTT.

The V and J genes are TRBV28 and TRBJ2-7; 10 bases agree with TRBD1. The CDR3 contains 16 residues. CDR1 and CDR2 from the germline V gene are MDHEN and SYDVKM. V was pared by 8 bases and J by 3 bases, with 13 bases of the junction left unmatched. Here the CDR3 reads CASERDRGKFSYEQYF. The CDR3, as DNA: TGTGCCAGCGAAAGGGACAGGGGAAAATTTAGCTACGAGCAGTACTTC.

This clonotype was seen ten or more times. The chain has TRBV29-1 and TRBJ2-3; D might be TRBD1 (6 bases). Germline V gene data show CDR1 as SQVTM and CDR2 as ANQGSEA. V lost 3 bases and J 3 bases, leaving 10 bases between the germline ends. The CDR3 spans 13 residues. CDR3 nucleotide sequence: TGCAGCGTTGATGCAGGGGAAACAGATACGCAGTATTTT. It encodes CSVDAGETDTQYF.

This clonotype came up many times. CDR3 amino acids: CASSGLRVETQYF. The CDR3 coding sequence is TGTGCCAGCAGTGGTCTTCGGGTAGAGACCCAGTACTTC. This chain uses TRBV2 with TRBJ2-5; D is unclear. This CDR3 has 13 residues. V lost 4 bases, J lost 4 bases, and 10 bases lay in between. The germline V gene encodes CDR1 SNHLY and CDR2 FYNNEI.

This clonotype was recorded many times. The chain links TRBV14 to TRBJ1-1; no definite D call. The germline V gene has CDR1 SGHDN and CDR2 FVKESK. V shed 1 base and J shed 2 bases, with 14 bases lying between them. This CDR3 spans 16 amino acids. The DNA of the CDR3 is TGTGCCAGCAGCCAAGGAAACGGAGTACTAAACACTGAAGCTTTCTTT. Protein product: CASSQGNGVLNTEAFF.

CDR3 DNA: TGTGCCAGCAGTTCCAATCAGCTCTATGGCTACACCTTC. Translation gives CASSSNQLYGYTF. The chain couples TRBV12-3 or TRBV12-4 to TRBJ1-2; D unresolved. Trimming cost V 4 bases and J 4 bases, with 10 bases left between them. CDR3 length: 13 amino acids.

In its sample, this clonotype was seen many times. V and J are TRBV2 and TRBJ1-1; D remains ambiguous. The CDR3 has 12 amino acids. Germline CDR1 SNHLY, CDR2 FYNNEI. V shed 4 bases and J shed 7 bases, with 10 bases lying between them. This CDR3 is CASSAYKIEAFF. As DNA, the CDR3 is TGTGCCAGCAGTGCTTACAAGATTGAAGCTTTCTTT.

In its sample, this clonotype was seen many times. V is TRBV12-3 or TRBV12-4 and J is TRBJ1-2; D might be TRBD1 (5 bases). CDR3 length: 15 residues. Deletions cut 7 bases from V and 6 bases from J, with 21 bases between. The CDR3 sequence is CASTDGQPHPDGYTF. Written as DNA, the CDR3 is TGTGCCAGCACCGACGGACAACCACACCCGGATGGCTACACCTTC.

The rearrangement uses TRBV6-1 and TRBJ2-2; either TRBD1 or TRBD2 may supply D (5 bases each). Deletions cut 7 bases from V and 2 bases from J, with 17 bases between. The CDR3 consists of 16 residues. Germline V gene sequence: CDR1 MNHNS, CDR2 SASEGT. CDR3 in DNA: TGTGCCAGCATTCCGACACGGGGCGACAACACCGGGGAGCTGTTTTTT. It specifies CASIPTRGDNTGELFF.

In its sample, this clonotype was seen many times. V is TRBV10-3 and J is TRBJ2-5; the match to TRBD1 covers 8 bases. CDR3 length: 16 amino acids. Germline CDR1 is ENHRY and CDR2 is SYGVKD. V shed 6 bases and J 5 bases; nucleotides not matched to a gene: 14. CDR3 sequence reads: CAISAHRQGLAETQYF. CDR3 DNA: TGTGCCATCAGCGCCCATCGACAGGGGCTGGCGGAGACCCAGTACTTC.

This clonotype was observed a handful of times. The chain has TRBV20-1 and TRBJ2-7; 8 bases match TRBD2. V shed 7 bases and J 3 bases; nucleotides not matched to a gene: 8. CDR3 size: 13 residues. Germline loops: CDR1 DFQATT, CDR2 SNEGSKA (reference sequence). The CDR3 sequence: CSVPGTSIYEQYF. The CDR3 nucleotides are TGCAGTGTCCCCGGGACTAGTATCTACGAGCAGTACTTC.

This clonotype was recorded at least ten times. The rearrangement uses TRBV6-5 and TRBJ1-5, with D possibly TRBD1 on 6 matching bases. Germline V lookup: CDR1 MNHEY, CDR2 SVGAGI. This CDR3 contains 14 residues. V shed 5 bases and J shed 6 bases, with 14 bases lying between them. CDR3 sequence: CASSLGGGSQPQHF. The CDR3 DNA reads TGTGCCAGCAGTCTGGGGGGGGGCAGTCAGCCCCAGCATTTT.

This clonotype was counted ten times or more. The CDR3 nucleotides are TGTGCCAGCAGCATAGAGGGGGCTGCTGAAGCTTTCTTT. It is translated as CASSIEGAAEAFF. The chain links TRBV7-9 to TRBJ1-1; 7 bases match TRBD1. The CDR3 has 13 amino acids. Germline-derived CDR1 and CDR2 are SEHNR and FQNEAQ (reference sequence). V was clipped by 5 bases and J by 6 bases; unmatched bases: 6.

This clonotype has at least ten counts. V is TRBV12-3 or TRBV12-4 and J is TRBJ1-5; TRBD1 is a possible D gene (5 bases). This CDR3 has 15 residues. With 6 bases removed from V and 1 base from J, the gap between germline ends came to 13 bases. This CDR3 is CASRPTGGSNQPQHF. CDR3 DNA: TGTGCCAGCAGACCAACGGGGGGAAGCAATCAGCCCCAGCATTTT.

In its sample, this clonotype was seen many times. CDR3 protein: CASSSYSERNTEAFF. DNA for the CDR3: TGTGCCAGCAGTTCATACAGCGAGAGGAACACTGAAGCTTTCTTT. The chain uses TRBV28 and TRBJ1-1; D is unresolved. The V end lost 4 bases, the J end lost 1 base, and 13 bases lay between the germline ends. Germline V gives CDR1 MDHEN, CDR2 SYDVKM. The CDR3 is 15 amino acids.

This clonotype occurred many times. The rearrangement uses TRBV20-1 and TRBJ2-7; 8 bases line up with TRBD1. The CDR3 is 15 residues long. The germline V gene has CDR1 DFQATT and CDR2 SNEGSKA (reference sequence). After removal of 0 bases from V and 2 bases from J, the junction contained 6 bases not matched to a gene. CDR3 amino acids: CSARDPQGATYEQYF. CDR3 coding DNA: TGCAGTGCTAGAGATCCCCAGGGGGCAACCTACGAGCAGTACTTC.

This clonotype was observed many times. The rearrangement uses TRBV5-1 and TRBJ1-2; D is undetermined. The CDR3 length is 12 residues. V was trimmed by 0 bases and J by 4 bases, leaving 4 bases between them. The germline V gene has CDR1 SGHRS and CDR2 YFSETQ. The CDR3 nucleotides read TGCGCCAGCAGCTTGGATACCTATGGCTACACCTTC. Encoded protein: CASSLDTYGYTF.

This clonotype was detected ten times or more. V and J are TRBV28 and TRBJ1-1; D is ambiguous. Germline V gives CDR1 MDHEN, CDR2 SYDVKM. The CDR3 is 13 residues long. The V and J ends lost 1 base and 10 bases respectively, with 13 bases between them. The CDR3: CASSLLSARRAFF. DNA of the CDR3: TGTGCCAGCAGTTTATTAAGTGCGCGGAGAGCTTTCTTT.

The CDR3 loop is CAIIFDRVFVETEAFF. In DNA form, the CDR3 reads TGTGCCATCATTTTTGACAGGGTCTTCGTGGAAACTGAAGCTTTCTTT. The chain combines TRBV10-3 with TRBJ1-1; 7 nucleotides line up with TRBD1. J lost 5 bases, V lost 7 bases, and 16 bases had no gene match. There are 16 residues in the CDR3. CDR1 is ENHRY and CDR2 is SYGVKD in the germline V gene.

This clonotype has a count of ten or more. The chain carries TRBV29-1 and TRBJ1-1; TRBD1 matches at 10 bases. The CDR3 is made up of 11 amino acids. The V gene end was trimmed by 3 bases and the J gene end by 11 bases; junction bases not matched to a gene: 3. CDR1 is SQVTM and CDR2 is ANQGSEA in the germline V gene. This chain's CDR3 is CSVEKGQGAFF. The CDR3 DNA sequence: TGCAGCGTTGAGAAGGGACAGGGGGCTTTCTTT.